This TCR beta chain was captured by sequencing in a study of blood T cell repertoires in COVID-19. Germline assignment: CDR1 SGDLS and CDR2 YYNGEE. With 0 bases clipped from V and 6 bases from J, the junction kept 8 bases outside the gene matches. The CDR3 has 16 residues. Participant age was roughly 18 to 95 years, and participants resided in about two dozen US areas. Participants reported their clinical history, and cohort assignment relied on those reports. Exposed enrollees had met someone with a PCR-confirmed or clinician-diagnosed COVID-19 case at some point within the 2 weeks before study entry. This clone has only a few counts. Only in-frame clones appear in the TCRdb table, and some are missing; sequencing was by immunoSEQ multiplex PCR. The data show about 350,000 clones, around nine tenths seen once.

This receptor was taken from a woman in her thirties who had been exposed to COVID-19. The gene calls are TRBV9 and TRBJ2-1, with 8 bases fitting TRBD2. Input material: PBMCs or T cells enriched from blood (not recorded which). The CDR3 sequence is CASSVGSGRSGNEQFF. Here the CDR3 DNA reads TGTGCCAGCAGCGTAGGGAGCGGGAGATCGGGCAATGAGCAGTTCTTC.